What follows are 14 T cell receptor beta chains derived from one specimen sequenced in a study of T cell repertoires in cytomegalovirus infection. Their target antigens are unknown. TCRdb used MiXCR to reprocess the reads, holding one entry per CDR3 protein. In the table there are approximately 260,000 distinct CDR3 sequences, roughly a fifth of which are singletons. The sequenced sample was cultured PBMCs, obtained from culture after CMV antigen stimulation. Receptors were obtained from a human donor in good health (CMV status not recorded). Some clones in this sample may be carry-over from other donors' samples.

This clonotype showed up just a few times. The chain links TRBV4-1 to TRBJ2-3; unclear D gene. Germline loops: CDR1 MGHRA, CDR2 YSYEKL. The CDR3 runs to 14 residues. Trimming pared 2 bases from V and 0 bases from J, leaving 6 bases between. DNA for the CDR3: TGCGCCAGCAGCCAATCCCCTAGCACAGATACGCAGTATTTT. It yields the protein CASSQSPSTDTQYF.

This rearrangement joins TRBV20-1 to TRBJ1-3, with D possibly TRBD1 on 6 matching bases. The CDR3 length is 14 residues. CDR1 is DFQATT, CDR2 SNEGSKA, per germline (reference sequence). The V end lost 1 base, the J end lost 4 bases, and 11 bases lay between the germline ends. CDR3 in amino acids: CSARVQGSGNTIYF. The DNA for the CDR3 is TGCAGTGCTAGAGTACAGGGATCAGGAAACACCATATATTTT.

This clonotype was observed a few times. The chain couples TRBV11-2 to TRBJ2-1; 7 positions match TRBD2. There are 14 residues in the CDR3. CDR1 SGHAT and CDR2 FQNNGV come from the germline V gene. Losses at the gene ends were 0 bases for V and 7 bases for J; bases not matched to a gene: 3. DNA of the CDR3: TGTGCCAGCAGCTTAGATGTGGGAGGGAATGAGCAGTTCTTC. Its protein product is CASSLDVGGNEQFF.

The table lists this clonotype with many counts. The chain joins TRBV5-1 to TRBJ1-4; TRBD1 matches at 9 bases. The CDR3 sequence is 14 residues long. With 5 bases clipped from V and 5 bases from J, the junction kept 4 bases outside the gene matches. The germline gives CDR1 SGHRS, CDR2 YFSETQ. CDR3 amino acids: CASRRGQGNEKLFF. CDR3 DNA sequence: TGCGCCAGCAGACGGGGACAGGGAAATGAAAAACTGTTTTTT.

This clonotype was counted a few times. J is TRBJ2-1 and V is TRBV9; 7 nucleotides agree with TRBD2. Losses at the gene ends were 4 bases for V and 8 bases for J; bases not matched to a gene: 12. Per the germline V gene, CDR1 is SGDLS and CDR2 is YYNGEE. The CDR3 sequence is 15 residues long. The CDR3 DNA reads TGTGCCAGCAGCCCGTGGGGGGAGGGCCAAGATGAGCAGTTCTTC. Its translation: CASSPWGEGQDEQFF.

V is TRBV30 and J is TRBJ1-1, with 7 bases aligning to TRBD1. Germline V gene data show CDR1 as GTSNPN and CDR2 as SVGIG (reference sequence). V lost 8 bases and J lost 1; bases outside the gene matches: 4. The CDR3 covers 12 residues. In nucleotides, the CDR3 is TGTGCCCGAGGACAGGCGAACACTGAAGCTTTCTTT. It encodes CARGQANTEAFF.

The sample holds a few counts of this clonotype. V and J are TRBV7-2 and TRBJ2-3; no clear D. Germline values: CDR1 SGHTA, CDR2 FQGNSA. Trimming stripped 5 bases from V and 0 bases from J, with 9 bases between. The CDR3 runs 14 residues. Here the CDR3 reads CASSPYRSTDTQYF. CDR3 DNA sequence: TGTGCCAGCAGCCCATATAGGAGCACAGATACGCAGTATTTT.

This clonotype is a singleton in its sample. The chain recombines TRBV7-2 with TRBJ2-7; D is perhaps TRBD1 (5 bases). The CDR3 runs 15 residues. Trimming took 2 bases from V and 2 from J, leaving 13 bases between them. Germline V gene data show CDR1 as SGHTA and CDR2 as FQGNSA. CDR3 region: CASSLQQGPPYEQYF. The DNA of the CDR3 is TGTGCCAGCAGCTTACAGCAGGGCCCTCCCTACGAGCAGTACTTC.

The CDR3: CAIGQSNYGYTF. CDR3 nucleotides: TGTGCCATAGGACAGTCTAACTATGGCTACACCTTC. The rearrangement links TRBV10-3 to TRBJ1-2; tentatively, D is TRBD1 (6 bases). Germline V gene data show CDR1 as ENHRY and CDR2 as SYGVKD. This CDR3 comprises 12 residues. The V end lost 9 bases, the J end lost 0 bases, and 8 bases lay between the germline ends.

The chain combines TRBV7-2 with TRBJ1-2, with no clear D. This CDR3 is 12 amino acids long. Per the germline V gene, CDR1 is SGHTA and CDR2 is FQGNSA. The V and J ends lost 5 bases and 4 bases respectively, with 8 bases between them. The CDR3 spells CASSPSTYGYTF. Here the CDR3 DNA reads TGTGCCAGCAGCCCATCTACCTATGGCTACACCTTC.

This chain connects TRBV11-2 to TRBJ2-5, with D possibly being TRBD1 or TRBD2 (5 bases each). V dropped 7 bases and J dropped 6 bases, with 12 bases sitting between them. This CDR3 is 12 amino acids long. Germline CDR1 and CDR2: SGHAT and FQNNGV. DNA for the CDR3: TGTGCCAGCACCCAACGGGGCCAGACCCAGTACTTC. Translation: CASTQRGQTQYF.

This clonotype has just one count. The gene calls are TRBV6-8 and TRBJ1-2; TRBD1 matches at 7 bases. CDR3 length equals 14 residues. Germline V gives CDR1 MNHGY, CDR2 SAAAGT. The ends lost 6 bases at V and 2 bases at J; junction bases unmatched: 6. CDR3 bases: TGTGCCAGCAGCGCCGGGACAGCCAACTATGGCTACACCTTC. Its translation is CASSAGTANYGYTF.

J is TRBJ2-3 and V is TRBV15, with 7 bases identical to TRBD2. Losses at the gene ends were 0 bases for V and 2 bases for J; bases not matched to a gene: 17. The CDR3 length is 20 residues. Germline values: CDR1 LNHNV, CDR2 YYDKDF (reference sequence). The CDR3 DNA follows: TGTGCCACCAGCAGAGACCCGAGGCTTACAGCGGGGCCACTCACAGATACGCAGTATTTT. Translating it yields CATSRDPRLTAGPLTDTQYF.

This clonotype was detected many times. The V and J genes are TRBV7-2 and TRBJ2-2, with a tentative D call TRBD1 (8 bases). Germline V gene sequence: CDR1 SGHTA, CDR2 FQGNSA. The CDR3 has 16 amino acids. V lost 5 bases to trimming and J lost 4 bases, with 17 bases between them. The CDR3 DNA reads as TGTGCCAGCAGCACCGGACAGGGAGGGATCACCGGGGAGCTGTTTTTT. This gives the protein CASSTGQGGITGELFF. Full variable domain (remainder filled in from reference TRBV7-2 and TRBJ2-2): GAGVSQSPSNKVTEKGKDVELRCDPISGHTALYWYRQSLGQGLEFLIYFQGNSAPDKSGLPSDRFSAERTGGSVSTLTIQRTQQEDSAVYLCASSTGQGGITGELFFGEGSRLTVL.